This is a list of T cell receptor beta chains from one sample in a study of blood T cell repertoires in COVID-19. The repertoire was sequenced with immunoSEQ multiplex PCR; TCRdb's copy has only in-frame clones and lacks some. The table records 250,000 to 350,000 clones, roughly 88% of them present only once. Sequenced input: peripheral blood. The origin of the receptors is a woman aged 45-65 years with active or convalescent COVID-19. The CDR3 runs from the conserved cysteine through the conserved F or W. D genes are given only for firm matches. Clone size is stated in some rows and not others, as once, few, many or a class when expanded.

J: TRBJ2-1; size: NA; D: NA; V: TRBV4-3; DNA: TGCGCCAGCAGCCGAGGACATCAACTTTACAATGAGCAGTTCTTC; CDR3: CASSRGHQLYNEQFF
J: TRBJ2-2; size: NA; D: TRBD1; V: TRBV6-5; DNA: TGTGCCAGTTACAGGGGGCTGGAGGAGCTGTTTTTT; CDR3: CASYRGLEELFF
J: TRBJ2-6; size: NA; D: NA; V: TRBV28; DNA: TGTGCCAGCCTACACCGGGAGCCTCTCTCTGGGGCCAACGTCCTGACTTTC; CDR3: CASLHREPLSGANVLTF
J: TRBJ2-1; size: few; D: TRBD2; V: TRBV28; DNA: TGTGCCAGCAGTCCCCCCGGGACTAGCAACAATGAGCAGTTCTTC; CDR3: CASSPPGTSNNEQFF
J: TRBJ2-1; size: NA; D: TRBD2; V: TRBV6-1; DNA: TGTGCCAGCAGTGAGCTACTAGCGGGAGGGTTTTTATCATACAATGAGCAGTTCTTC; CDR3: CASSELLAGGFLSYNEQFF
J: TRBJ1-2; size: few; D: NA; V: TRBV11-2; DNA: TGTGCCAGCAGCGGATTCCCGCGGGGGACCCCAAACTATGGCTACACCTTC; CDR3: CASSGFPRGTPNYGYTF
J: TRBJ2-7; size: NA; D: NA; V: TRBV28; DNA: TGTGCCAGCAGAAAACAGGGGGGGGGCTACGAGCAGTACTTC; CDR3: CASRKQGGGYEQYF
J: TRBJ2-3; size: NA; D: NA; V: TRBV4-3; DNA: TGCGCCAGCAGCCCTAGAAAGTACACAGATACGCAGTATTTT; CDR3: CASSPRKYTDTQYF
J: TRBJ1-2; size: NA; D: NA; V: TRBV12-3/TRBV12-4; DNA: TGTGCCAGCGCCCCGCGAGCCAACTATGGCTACACCTTC; CDR3: CASAPRANYGYTF
J: TRBJ2-6; size: NA; D: NA; V: TRBV5-1; DNA: TGCGCCAGCGCTGAGGGACTTTCGCCCTCTGGGGCCAACGTCCTGACTTTC; CDR3: CASAEGLSPSGANVLTF